The sequence of this TCR beta chain was determined in a study of cytomegalovirus exposure and HLA in healthy donors. Germline CDR1 reads SGHNT; CDR2 reads YYREEE (reference sequence). J was trimmed by 1 base and V by 10 bases; bases with no gene match: 9. The CDR3 has 15 residues. Whole-study results and caveats: Subsequent analysis showed first-cohort TCR clusters tending to co-occur in 120 validation repertoires. The dataset shows that most TCR sequences were rare, while some public TCRs occurred in many donors.

A word on this clone: Its antigen is unknown.

Assay used: immunoSEQ multiplex PCR; TCRdb lists only in-frame clones, some missing. The sample has over 150,000 clones; approximately 86% are singletons. The chain carries TRBV5-4 and TRBJ2-3; TRBD1 matches at 10 bases. Source material: PBMCs. This TCR was recovered from a man aged 18-30 years in good health and CMV-seropositive. CDR3 in DNA: TGTGCCTTTTCCTGGGGGACAGGGGGCACAGATACGCAGTATTTT. It is translated as CAFSWGTGGTDTQYF.